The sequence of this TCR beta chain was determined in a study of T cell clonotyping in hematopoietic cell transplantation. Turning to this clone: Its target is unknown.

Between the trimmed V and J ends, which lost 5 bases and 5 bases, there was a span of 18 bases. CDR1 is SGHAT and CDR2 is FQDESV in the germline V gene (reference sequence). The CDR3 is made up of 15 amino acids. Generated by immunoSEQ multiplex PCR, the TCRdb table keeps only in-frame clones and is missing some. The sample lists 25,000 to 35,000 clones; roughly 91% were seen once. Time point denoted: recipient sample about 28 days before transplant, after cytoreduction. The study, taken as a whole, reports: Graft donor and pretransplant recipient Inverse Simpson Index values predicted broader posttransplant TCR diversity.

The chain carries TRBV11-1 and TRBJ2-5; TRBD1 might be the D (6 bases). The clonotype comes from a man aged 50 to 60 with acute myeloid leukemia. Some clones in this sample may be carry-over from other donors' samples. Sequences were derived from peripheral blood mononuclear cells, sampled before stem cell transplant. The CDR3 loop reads CASSPASDQGETQYF. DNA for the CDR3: TGTGCCAGCAGCCCTGCCTCTGACCAGGGGGAGACCCAGTACTTC.